This is a list of T cell receptor beta chains from one sample in a study of Tregs in tolerant kidney transplant recipients. Profiled with immunoSEQ multiplex PCR; TCRdb holds only in-frame clones, not every one. The sample gives 240,000 or so clones, 65% to 85% of which show up once; around 0.68% is in the top ten. Sequencing used CD4+ T cells from blood. The source of these receptors is a human donor in good health. Each CDR3 is given with its conserved first and last residue. A D gene is named only where the DNA matches it firmly. Expanded clones are given a class, and other clones once, few, many or no size at all.

D: TRBD2; V: TRBV5-1; J: TRBJ2-7; size: once; DNA: TGCGCCAGCCGACTAGCGGGAGGCTACGAGCAGTACTTC; CDR3: CASRLAGGYEQYF
D: TRBD2; V: TRBV9; J: TRBJ2-3; size: -; DNA: TGTGCCAGCAGCGTGGCAGCGGGGGGGACTAGCACAGATACGCAGTATTTT; CDR3: CASSVAAGGTSTDTQYF
D: TRBD1; V: TRBV7-9; J: TRBJ2-1; size: -; DNA: TGTGCCAGCAGTTTATATAAGGGACAGGCATACAATGAGCAGTTCTTC; CDR3: CASSLYKGQAYNEQFF
D: -; V: TRBV7-2; J: TRBJ1-4; size: -; DNA: TGTGCCAGCAGCTTAAAGATTGCAACTAATGAAAAACTGTTTTTT; CDR3: CASSLKIATNEKLFF
D: -; V: TRBV5-4; J: TRBJ1-2; size: few; DNA: TGTGCCAGCAGCTTGGAAGGGAATTATGGCTACACCTTC; CDR3: CASSLEGNYGYTF
D: -; V: TRBV4-1; J: TRBJ2-3; size: -; DNA: TGCGCCAGCAGCCAAGATTGGTGGGAGTTTCCGTATTTT; CDR3: CASSQDWWEFPYF
D: TRBD2; V: TRBV9; J: TRBJ2-7; size: -; DNA: TGTGCCAGCAGCGTAGCTCCGACTAGCGGGAGCCACGAGCAGTACTTC; CDR3: CASSVAPTSGSHEQYF
D: -; V: TRBV9; J: TRBJ1-1; size: -; DNA: TGTGCCAGCAGCGTAGCAGTTTCCAACACTGAAGCTTTCTTT; CDR3: CASSVAVSNTEAFF
D: -; V: TRBV6-4; J: TRBJ2-3; size: -; DNA: TGTGCCAGCAGCCCACAGGGGGGAGGGACAGATACGCAGTATTTT; CDR3: CASSPQGGGTDTQYF
D: -; V: TRBV30; J: TRBJ2-2; size: -; DNA: TGTGCCTCACGACAGCATAATGGTCGCACCGGGGAGCTGTTTTTT; CDR3: CASRQHNGRTGELFF
D: -; V: TRBV6-5; J: TRBJ2-7; size: -; DNA: TGTGCCAGCAGTTACTCGACTGTCAGCTCCTACGAGCAGTACTTC; CDR3: CASSYSTVSSYEQYF
D: -; V: TRBV18; J: TRBJ1-1; size: few; DNA: TGTGCCAGCTCACCCAGGGGGAACACTGAAGCTTTCTTT; CDR3: CASSPRGNTEAFF
D: TRBD1; V: TRBV6-6; J: TRBJ1-5; size: -; DNA: TGTGCCAGCAGCCTGACAGGGACTAATCAGCCCCAGCATTTT; CDR3: CASSLTGTNQPQHF
D: TRBD2; V: TRBV6-9; J: TRBJ2-7; size: -; DNA: TGTGGGGGTACCCAAGCGGGAGACCACGAGCAGTACTTC; CDR3: CGGTQAGDHEQYF
D: -; V: TRBV6-5; J: TRBJ1-2; size: once; DNA: TGTGCCAGCAGCTCCAGGGGAACTAACTATGGCTACACCTTC; CDR3: CASSSRGTNYGYTF
D: TRBD1; V: TRBV27; J: TRBJ2-7; size: -; DNA: TGTGCCAGCAGGCTACAGGGGTTAACCTACGAGCAGTACTTC; CDR3: CASRLQGLTYEQYF
D: -; V: TRBV2; J: TRBJ1-5; size: -; DNA: TGTGCCAGCACCCTCGTCCTGGGAGGCAATCAGCCCCAGCATTTT; CDR3: CASTLVLGGNQPQHF
D: -; V: TRBV9; J: TRBJ2-1; size: -; DNA: TGTGCCAGCAGCGTAGCAGGCAATGAGCAGTTCTTC; CDR3: CASSVAGNEQFF
D: -; V: TRBV10-3; J: TRBJ2-7; size: -; DNA: TGTGCCATCGGTCGGCCGTCCAGCTCCTACGAGCAGTACTTC; CDR3: CAIGRPSSSYEQYF
D: -; V: TRBV19; J: TRBJ1-2; size: once; DNA: TGTGCCAGTAGTATAGGAAGAGGCGGGGCACAACGGTATGGCTACACCTTC; CDR3: CASSIGRGGAQRYGYTF
D: -; V: TRBV25-1; J: TRBJ1-1; size: -; DNA: TGTGCCAGCAAAAAAGGCATGAACACTGAAGCTTTCTTT; CDR3: CASKKGMNTEAFF
D: -; V: TRBV5-1; J: TRBJ2-7; size: -; DNA: TGCGCCAGCAGCTTCCGGGAGTGGCGCTACGAGCAGTACTTC; CDR3: CASSFREWRYEQYF
D: -; V: TRBV7-6; J: TRBJ1-5; size: -; DNA: TGTGCCAGCAGCGCACAGGAGAATCAGCCCCAGCATTTT; CDR3: CASSAQENQPQHF
D: -; V: TRBV5-1; J: TRBJ2-6; size: once; DNA: TGCGCCAGCAGCTTGGCGGCAGCAAGCTCTGGGGCCAACGTCCTGACTTTC; CDR3: CASSLAAASSGANVLTF
D: TRBD1; V: TRBV7-2; J: TRBJ2-5; size: -; DNA: TGTGCCAGCAGCTCCATAGGGGGACAGGGGTGGGAGACCCAGTACTTC; CDR3: CASSSIGGQGWETQYF
D: -; V: TRBV6-5; J: TRBJ1-2; size: -; DNA: TGTGCCAGCTCCTTAGGGGGCTACACCTTC; CDR3: CASSLGGYTF
D: -; V: TRBV7-2; J: TRBJ2-5; size: -; DNA: TGTGCCAGCAGCCCCGCCGCAGAGACCCAGTACTTC; CDR3: CASSPAAETQYF
D: TRBD1; V: TRBV7-2; J: TRBJ1-4; size: few; DNA: TGTGCCAGCAGCTTGGGACAGAGGATTGAAAAACTGTTTTTT; CDR3: CASSLGQRIEKLFF
D: -; V: TRBV5-1; J: TRBJ1-1; size: -; DNA: TGCGCCAGCAGCTTTGTTGAGAACACTGAAGCTTTCTTT; CDR3: CASSFVENTEAFF
D: -; V: TRBV19; J: TRBJ1-6; size: -; DNA: TGTGCCAGTAGTATTGGTACGGTATCACCCCTCCACTTT; CDR3: CASSIGTVSPLHF
D: -; V: TRBV5-1; J: TRBJ2-1; size: -; DNA: TGCGCCAGCAGCCTGGGACAACAGATTAGCTCCTACAATGAGCAGTTCTTC; CDR3: CASSLGQQISSYNEQFF
D: -; V: TRBV5-6; J: TRBJ1-3; size: -; DNA: TGTGCCAGCAGCTTGGGATCTCACTCTGGAAACACCATATATTTT; CDR3: CASSLGSHSGNTIYF
D: TRBD2; V: TRBV5-6; J: TRBJ2-2; size: -; DNA: TGTGCCAGCAGCTTGGGGAGAACGGGAGGTACCGGGGAGCTGTTTTTT; CDR3: CASSLGRTGGTGELFF
D: -; V: TRBV7-8; J: TRBJ2-4; size: -; DNA: TGTGCCAGCAGCTTAGGGGACCAGCGGATTCAGTACTTC; CDR3: CASSLGDQRIQYF
D: -; V: TRBV5-1; J: TRBJ2-5; size: -; DNA: TGCGCCAGCAGCTTGGCTCAGACCCAGTACTTC; CDR3: CASSLAQTQYF
D: -; V: TRBV9; J: TRBJ1-4; size: -; DNA: TGTGCCAGCAGCGCTGGACACGGTAATGAAAAACTGTTTTTT; CDR3: CASSAGHGNEKLFF
D: TRBD1; V: TRBV13; J: TRBJ1-1; size: -; DNA: TGTGCCAGCCGAGTATTGATTAAACAGGGGGCACGGACTGAAGCTTTCTTT; CDR3: CASRVLIKQGARTEAFF
D: -; V: TRBV19; J: TRBJ1-3; size: -; DNA: TGTGCCAGTAGTATGTCGGGGAACAGAAACACCATATATTTT; CDR3: CASSMSGNRNTIYF
D: -; V: TRBV7-8; J: TRBJ2-6; size: -; DNA: TGTGCCAGCATCCCTTCGCGGAAAGGGGCCAACGTCCTGACTTTC; CDR3: CASIPSRKGANVLTF
D: TRBD1; V: TRBV5-1; J: TRBJ2-7; size: -; DNA: TGCGCCAGCAGCTTGGACAGGGGGGCCTACGAGCAGTACTTC; CDR3: CASSLDRGAYEQYF
D: -; V: TRBV7-7; J: TRBJ2-7; size: -; DNA: TGTGCTTCCGTAAGATCCGGGAACGAGCAGTACTTC; CDR3: CASVRSGNEQYF
D: -; V: TRBV11-2; J: TRBJ2-7; size: -; DNA: TGTGCCAGCAGCTCGCAGGGTTACGAGCAGTACTTC; CDR3: CASSSQGYEQYF
D: -; V: TRBV2; J: TRBJ2-3; size: -; DNA: TGTGCCAGCAGCCGCAGGGGTAGCACAGATACGCAGTATTTT; CDR3: CASSRRGSTDTQYF
D: -; V: TRBV29-1; J: TRBJ2-7; size: -; DNA: TGCAGCGTTCTGAGTGTACCCTCCGAGCAGTACTTC; CDR3: CSVLSVPSEQYF
D: TRBD2; V: TRBV10-3; J: TRBJ2-5; size: -; DNA: TGTGCCATCAGTGAGAGTGGTAGCGGGGGCTTCGAAAGGGAGACCCAGTACTTC; CDR3: CAISESGSGGFERETQYF
D: TRBD1; V: TRBV5-4; J: TRBJ2-5; size: -; DNA: TGTGCCAGCAGCTTGGACGGACGCCAGGGGGTAAAAGAGACCCAGTACTTC; CDR3: CASSLDGRQGVKETQYF
D: TRBD1; V: TRBV5-1; J: TRBJ2-2; size: -; DNA: TGCGCCAGCAGCTGGGCCCGGGACAGTAACACCGGGGAGCTGTTTTTT; CDR3: CASSWARDSNTGELFF
D: -; V: TRBV10-3; J: TRBJ2-3; size: -; DNA: TGTGCCATCAGTGCAAGGATTGGACCTAGCACAGATACGCAGTATTTT; CDR3: CAISARIGPSTDTQYF
D: -; V: TRBV7-9; J: TRBJ2-1; size: -; DNA: TGTGCCAGCAGCTTAGAATGGCCCGGCAATGAGCAGTTCTTC; CDR3: CASSLEWPGNEQFF
D: TRBD2; V: TRBV11-2; J: TRBJ2-3; size: -; DNA: TGTGCCAGCAGCTTGGCTCGGGGGGGATCCGATACGCAGTATTTT; CDR3: CASSLARGGSDTQYF
D: -; V: TRBV5-4; J: TRBJ2-6; size: -; DNA: TGTGCCAGCAGCTTGGAGCTCTCTGGGGCCAACGTCCTGACTTTC; CDR3: CASSLELSGANVLTF
D: -; V: TRBV6-5; J: TRBJ2-7; size: -; DNA: TGTGCCAGCAGTTACTCGTCGGGAAACGAGCAGTACTTC; CDR3: CASSYSSGNEQYF